The 6 T cell receptor beta chains reported below all come from one sample, sequenced in a study of patients and donors after allogeneic stem cell transplantation. TCRdb itself ran the RT-PCR reads through MiXCR, one entry per CDR3 protein. The table shows 390,000 or so distinct CDR3 sequences, with around 15% occurring only once. What was sequenced was blood, either unsorted or a sorted T cell fraction (not recorded which). These receptors came from a human donor who was either an allogeneic HSCT recipient or a stem cell or donor lymphocyte infusion donor (not recorded which). It is not recorded whose cells these are; they may come from a transplant donor.

V and J are TRBV18 and TRBJ2-2; 7 nucleotides agree with TRBD2. V lost 5 bases to trimming and J lost 5 bases; unmatched junction nucleotides: 8. This CDR3 spans 15 amino acids. Germline V lookup: CDR1 KGHSH, CDR2 LQKENI. This CDR3 reads CASSSSRGRTGELFF. The CDR3, as DNA: TGTGCCAGCTCATCTTCGCGGGGGAGGACCGGGGAGCTGTTTTTT.

This chain links TRBV4-3 with TRBJ1-4, with 7 positions matching TRBD1. CDR3 length: 16 amino acids. V lost 0 bases and J lost 1; bases outside the gene matches: 2. Germline lookup yields CDR1 LGHNA and CDR2 YSLEER. In DNA form, the CDR3 reads TGCGCCAGCAGCCAAGATACAGGGGTAACTAATGAAAAACTGTTTTTT. Its protein product is CASSQDTGVTNEKLFF.

The V and J genes are TRBV25-1 and TRBJ1-4; 10 bases line up with TRBD1. The CDR3 has 19 amino acids. J was trimmed by 7 bases and V by 1 base; bases with no gene match: 15. Germline CDR1 MGHDK, CDR2 SYGVNS. CDR3 amino acids: CASSESPRQGARKVEKLFF. CDR3 in DNA: TGTGCCAGCAGTGAATCTCCGAGACAGGGGGCGCGAAAGGTTGAAAAACTGTTTTTT.

Only a few counts were recorded for this clonotype. The rearrangement uses TRBV12-3 or TRBV12-4 and TRBJ2-1, with D tentatively TRBD2 (6 bases). Trimming removed 11 bases at V and 6 bases at J, with 14 bases between. The CDR3 extends over 12 amino acids. Here the CDR3 DNA reads TGTGCCGGAGGGACGACGCGCAATGAGCAGTTCTTC. Residues: CAGGTTRNEQFF.

The sample holds many counts of this clonotype. The genes are TRBV29-1 and TRBJ2-2, with TRBD2 matching 12 bases. Per germline, CDR1 SQVTM and CDR2 ANQGSEA. CDR3 length equals 16 residues. Unmatched junction bases numbered 9, after V lost 4 bases and J lost 6 bases. Here the CDR3 reads CSVGTSGVQSAGELFF. The DNA for the CDR3 is TGCAGCGTTGGGACTAGCGGGGTTCAGTCCGCCGGGGAGCTGTTTTTT.

This clonotype has at least ten counts. The chain uses TRBV12-3 or TRBV12-4 and TRBJ1-1; a possible D gene is TRBD1 (6 bases). The V and J ends lost 1 base and 4 bases respectively, with 7 bases between them. The CDR3 totals 13 residues. DNA for the CDR3: TGTGCCAGCAGTTTAGGCAGGGGCACTGAAGCTTTCTTT. Translating gives CASSLGRGTEAFF.